This entry lists 14 T cell receptor beta chains sequenced from one sample in a study of blood T cell repertoires in COVID-19. Data came from immunoSEQ multiplex PCR; TCRdb stores just in-frame clones and leaves some out. This table holds around 280,000 clones, 90% found once. The sample consisted of PBMCs or T cells enriched from blood (not recorded which). The receptors were gathered from a woman between 18 and 30 years old with acute COVID-19.

The chain couples TRBV7-2 to TRBJ2-1; 10 bases match TRBD2. This CDR3 contains 15 residues. V shed 5 bases and J 13 bases; nucleotides not matched to a gene: 14. Germline loops: CDR1 SGHTA, CDR2 FQGNSA. DNA of the CDR3: TGTGCCAGCAGCCAGGGGAGACTAGCGGGTGTGGGCCAGTTCTTC. Amino acid sequence: CASSQGRLAGVGQFF.

This chain connects TRBV28 to TRBJ1-6, with D possibly being TRBD1 (5 bases). CDR1 and CDR2 (germline): MDHEN, SYDVKM. The CDR3 consists of 16 residues. Trimming shortened V by 1 base and J by 6 bases, and 13 bases separated the two germline ends. In nucleotides, the CDR3 is TGTGCCAGCAGTTTATTGACACCTGGGGCTAATTCACCCCTCCACTTT. Translation: CASSLLTPGANSPLHF.

DNA of the CDR3: TGCAGTGCTAGTAGCGGGGAATCGCCTGGGGTCGAGCAGTACTTC. Its protein is CSASSGESPGVEQYF. The chain combines TRBV20-1 with TRBJ2-7; 8 bases line up with TRBD2. Germline lookup yields CDR1 DFQATT and CDR2 SNEGSKA (reference sequence). The CDR3 is made up of 15 amino acids. The J segment lost 6 bases and the V segment lost 3 bases, leaving 13 bases of the junction unmatched.

The count of this clone is one. This sequence joins TRBV27 and TRBJ2-1, with D hard to call. This CDR3 is built from 14 residues. CDR1 MNHEY and CDR2 SMNVEV come from the germline V gene (reference sequence). The ends were cut back, 6 bases at V and 8 bases at J, with 17 bases in the middle. The CDR3 loop is CASSLTPAGDEQFF. For the CDR3, the DNA is TGTGCCAGCAGCCTTACCCCCGCAGGTGATGAGCAGTTCTTC.

The chain employs TRBV19 and TRBJ1-5; the match to TRBD1 covers 9 bases. V lost 3 bases and J lost 5; bases outside the gene matches: 5. The CDR3 runs 15 residues. The germline V gene encodes CDR1 LNHDA and CDR2 SQIVND (reference sequence). CDR3 DNA sequence: TGTGCCAGTAGTATTACCGGGACAGGGTATCAGCCCCAGCATTTT. Protein product: CASSITGTGYQPQHF. The full variable domain, in which reference TRBV19 and TRBJ1-5 provide the parts outside the CDR3, is DGGITQSPKYLFRKEGQNVTLSCEQNLNHDAMYWYRQDPGQGLRLIYYSQIVNDFQKGDIAEGYSVSREKKESFPLTVTSAQKNPTAFYLCASSITGTGYQPQHFGDGTRLSIL.

The chain is built from TRBV30 and TRBJ2-7, with TRBD1 matching over 7 bases. Germline assignment: CDR1 GTSNPN and CDR2 SVGIG (reference sequence). The CDR3 loop spans 16 amino acids. V dropped 3 bases and J dropped 3; count of bases not matched to a gene: 14. The CDR3 region is CAWRGYIYRGGYEQYF. CDR3 coding DNA: TGTGCCTGGAGGGGTTACATTTACAGGGGTGGCTACGAGCAGTACTTC.

The V gene is TRBV29-1, the J gene TRBJ2-5; 11 bases map to TRBD2. This CDR3 is built from 15 residues. V shed 3 bases and J 5 bases; nucleotides not matched to a gene: 8. Germline V CDR1 and CDR2: SQVTM, ANQGSEA. The DNA for the CDR3 is TGCAGCGTTGATGGGCTAGCGGGAGGTGGGGAGACCCAGTACTTC. Translating gives CSVDGLAGGGETQYF.

The V and J genes are TRBV21-1 and TRBJ2-5; TRBD1, as called in the table, went unchecked against the DNA. TRBV21-1 is a listed pseudogene. The CDR3 is made up of 16 amino acids. The CDR3 nucleotides read TGCGCCAGCAGCAAACTGGGACAGGGACCCGGAGAGACCCAGTACTTC. Protein sequence: CASSKLGQGPGETQYF.

V usage is TRBV16 and J usage is TRBJ1-1, with 9 positions matching TRBD1. Germline CDR1 reads KGHSY; CDR2 reads FQNENV. The CDR3 extends over 12 amino acids. V lost 4 bases to trimming and J lost 11 bases; unmatched junction nucleotides: 5. DNA of the CDR3: TGTGCCAGCAGCCTAGGACAGGGGAAGGCTTTCTTT. It codes for CASSLGQGKAFF.

The V gene is TRBV11-2, the J gene TRBJ1-1; a possible D gene is TRBD1 (6 bases). With 5 bases removed from V and 0 bases from J, the gap between germline ends came to 13 bases. Germline CDR1 is SGHAT and CDR2 is FQNNGV. The CDR3 sequence is 15 residues long. CDR3 protein: CASSPTDRLNTEAFF. CDR3 DNA: TGTGCCAGCAGCCCGACGGACAGATTGAACACTGAAGCTTTCTTT.

This clone appeared once. The V call is TRBV7-9, the J call TRBJ2-7; D is uncertain. Germline CDR1 reads SEHNR; CDR2 reads FQNEAQ (reference sequence). V lost 1 base to trimming and J lost 2 bases, with 15 bases between them. The CDR3 totals 16 residues. In DNA, the CDR3 is TGTGCCAGCAGCTTAGGATCGCGCGGCCCTACCTACGAGCAGTACTTC. Amino acid sequence: CASSLGSRGPTYEQYF.

This CDR3 reads CASSPLGTSGRALADTQYF. CDR3 DNA: TGTGCCAGCTCACCACTTGGGACTAGCGGGAGGGCCCTTGCAGATACGCAGTATTTT. The rearrangement uses TRBV18 and TRBJ2-3, with 16 bases aligning to TRBD2. The CDR3 extends over 19 amino acids. The V gene's germline CDR1 is KGHSH and CDR2 LQKENI. Germline trimming cut 1 base from V and 4 bases from J; bases unmatched to any gene: 8. Full variable domain (rest looked up from reference TRBV18 and TRBJ2-3): NAGVMQNPRHLVRRRGQEARLRCSPMKGHSHVYWYRQLPEEGLKFMVYLQKENIIDESGMPKERFSAEFPKEGPSILRIQQVVRGDSAAYFCASSPLGTSGRALADTQYFGPGTRLTVL.

This chain uses TRBV27 with TRBJ2-7, with no clear D. This CDR3 spans 14 amino acids. V was clipped by 2 bases and J by 0 bases, with 8 bases between them. The germline gives CDR1 MNHEY, CDR2 SMNVEV (reference sequence). The CDR3 is CASSLQSYSYEQYF. In DNA, the CDR3 is TGTGCCAGCAGTTTACAATCCTACTCCTACGAGCAGTACTTC.

This clone is a singleton in its sample. The CDR3 sequence: CASSVGPGSSYNEQFF. The CDR3 DNA follows: TGTGCCAGCAGCGTAGGTCCGGGAAGCTCCTACAATGAGCAGTTCTTC. The chain recombines TRBV9 with TRBJ2-1; possibly TRBD2 for D (5 bases). Germline V gene lookup returns CDR1 SGDLS and CDR2 YYNGEE. Trimming took off 0 bases at V and 0 bases at J, with 10 bases between the two ends. This CDR3 has 16 amino acids.